The 26 T cell receptor beta chains in this list originate from one sample, sequenced in a study of OX40 agonist ivuxolimab in advanced cancers. Using immunoSEQ multiplex PCR, the repertoire was profiled, and TCRdb retains in-frame clones only, with some absent. The table has some 19,000 clones, approximately 77% seen once. This specimen consisted of CD4+ or CD8+ T cells sorted from blood, obtained in a trial of the OX40 agonist ivuxolimab. The receptors were gathered from an adult with an advanced solid tumor such as melanoma, head and neck, liver or kidney cancer.

This rearrangement joins TRBV11-2 to TRBJ2-1, with TRBD1 identical over 7 bases. This CDR3 comprises 17 residues. Germline CDR1 reads SGHAT; CDR2 reads FQNNGV. Trimming at V came to 4 bases and at J to 6 bases, leaving 15 bases not matched to a gene. This chain's CDR3 is CASSYLVGTASTNEQFF. For the CDR3, the DNA is TGTGCCAGCAGCTACTTGGTCGGGACAGCTTCCACCAATGAGCAGTTCTTC.

The chain couples TRBV4-3 to TRBJ2-7, with D perhaps matching TRBD1 or TRBD2 (5 bases each). Deletions cut 0 bases from V and 5 bases from J, with 14 bases between. Germline assignment: CDR1 LGHNA and CDR2 YSLEER. The CDR3 is made up of 15 amino acids. CDR3 in amino acids: CASSQDVAVGDEQYF. CDR3 in DNA: TGCGCCAGCAGCCAAGATGTGGCAGTGGGGGACGAGCAGTACTTC.

The CDR3 nucleotides read TGTGCCAGCAGTCTCCCGGGACAGGGGATACAGCCCCAGCATTTT. As protein: CASSLPGQGIQPQHF. The chain employs TRBV28 and TRBJ1-5; TRBD1 matches at 10 bases. The CDR3 spans 15 residues. The germline V gene has CDR1 MDHEN and CDR2 SYDVKM. J was trimmed by 7 bases and V by 5 bases; bases with no gene match: 8.

The chain employs TRBV28 and TRBJ1-2; the D gene is possibly TRBD1 (5 bases). The V end was cut by 6 bases, the J end by 4 bases, with 15 bases between. The germline CDR1 and CDR2 sequences are MDHEN and SYDVKM. The CDR3 covers 14 residues. CDR3 nucleotides: TGTGCCAGCAGCTCCCAGGGTACTTCCTATGGCTACACCTTC. Its translation is CASSSQGTSYGYTF.

This chain connects TRBV29-1 to TRBJ2-7; D is possibly TRBD1 or TRBD2 (6 bases each). Germline CDR1 reads SQVTM; CDR2 reads ANQGSEA. The CDR3 is 15 residues long. V was clipped by 7 bases and J by 4 bases, with 23 bases between them. CDR3 DNA: TGCAGCGCCCTTCACGTTGGGGGGCAGGGGTACGAGCAGTACTTC. Translating it yields CSALHVGGQGYEQYF.

There are a few counts of this clone. This chain joins TRBV30 and TRBJ2-3; no definite D call. The CDR3 contains 13 residues. Germline V lookup: CDR1 GTSNPN, CDR2 SVGIG (reference sequence). Trimming removed 5 bases from V and 0 bases from J, with 9 bases in between. CDR3 DNA: TGTGCCTGGGGTAGTCGGAGCACAGATACGCAGTATTTT. This sequence encodes CAWGSRSTDTQYF.

The CDR3, as DNA: TGTGCCAGCAGTCGGGACACCCAAGAGACCCAGTACTTC. Its translation is CASSRDTQETQYF. The J gene is TRBJ2-5, the V gene TRBV6-1, with TRBD1 as a possible D gene (6 bases). This CDR3 has 13 residues. The V end was cut by 5 bases, the J end by 1 base, with 8 bases between. Germline values: CDR1 MNHNS, CDR2 SASEGT.

V and J are TRBV6-5 and TRBJ2-1; D is unresolved. The CDR3 sequence is 13 residues long. Germline CDR1 MNHEY, CDR2 SVGAGI. Trimming shortened V by 8 bases and J by 0 bases, and 8 bases separated the two germline ends. The CDR3: CASRASSYNEQFF. The CDR3 DNA reads as TGTGCCAGCCGGGCTAGCTCCTACAATGAGCAGTTCTTC.

The CDR3 sequence is CASSSYLAGNQETQYF. The CDR3 DNA follows: TGTGCCAGCAGCTCCTATCTAGCGGGTAACCAAGAGACCCAGTACTTC. This sequence joins TRBV5-4 and TRBJ2-5; 8 bases line up with TRBD2. Germline assignment: CDR1 SGHNT and CDR2 YYREEE (reference sequence). Germline trimming cut 3 bases from V and 0 bases from J; bases unmatched to any gene: 7. The CDR3 is 16 amino acids.

The chain carries TRBV7-9 and TRBJ2-1; the D is unclear. The V gene lost 0 bases and the J gene lost 8 bases, with 11 bases spanning the gap. The length of the CDR3 is 14 residues. From germline, CDR1 is SEHNR and CDR2 FQNEAQ (reference sequence). In DNA, the CDR3 is TGTGCCAGCAGCTTAGCCGAACTACACCATGAGCAGTTCTTC. This gives the protein CASSLAELHHEQFF.

The chain has TRBV7-2 and TRBJ2-7, with 9 bases that match TRBD2. This CDR3 has 15 amino acids. Trimming cost V 5 bases and J 3 bases; bases outside gene matches: 8. From germline, CDR1 is SGHTA and CDR2 FQGNSA. CDR3 protein: CASSETSGQSYEQYF. Here the CDR3 DNA reads TGTGCCAGCAGCGAAACTAGCGGGCAAAGCTACGAGCAGTACTTC.

The V call is TRBV4-1, the J call TRBJ2-7, with TRBD1 matching 11 bases. The CDR3 is 17 amino acids. Germline V gene data show CDR1 as MGHRA and CDR2 as YSYEKL. V dropped 4 bases and J dropped 1; count of bases not matched to a gene: 9. The CDR3 DNA reads TGCGCCAGCAGCCGTACCGGGACAGGGGGGGTATCCTACGAGCAGTACTTC. The encoded protein is CASSRTGTGGVSYEQYF.

The chain combines TRBV6-6 with TRBJ1-1, with no clear D. Germline V gives CDR1 MNHNY, CDR2 SVGAGI (reference sequence). V shed 6 bases and J shed 0 bases, with 8 bases lying between them. The CDR3 runs to 13 residues. The CDR3 loop is CASRNSLNTEAFF. The CDR3 DNA sequence: TGTGCCAGCAGAAACAGTCTGAACACTGAAGCTTTCTTT.

The chain links TRBV7-9 to TRBJ2-7; 10 bases align to TRBD2. Germline CDR1 SEHNR, CDR2 FQNEAQ (reference sequence). This CDR3 has 14 amino acids. V dropped 5 bases and J dropped 6; count of bases not matched to a gene: 7. CDR3 loop: CASSAGLADGEQYF. The CDR3 DNA reads as TGTGCCAGCAGCGCTGGACTAGCGGACGGCGAGCAGTACTTC.

The J gene is TRBJ2-3, the V gene TRBV7-2, with 9 bases fitting TRBD1. Germline CDR1 is SGHTA and CDR2 is FQGNSA. Trimming cost V 3 bases and J 4 bases; bases outside gene matches: 2. The CDR3 contains 14 residues. For the CDR3, the DNA is TGTGCCAGCAGCTTGACAGGGGGATCAGATACGCAGTATTTT. Translated, it gives CASSLTGGSDTQYF. Full variable domain (outside the CDR3, taken from reference TRBV7-2 and TRBJ2-3): GAGVSQSPSNKVTEKGKDVELRCDPISGHTALYWYRQSLGQGLEFLIYFQGNSAPDKSGLPSDRFSAERTGGSVSTLTIQRTQQEDSAVYLCASSLTGGSDTQYFGPGTRLTVL.

This clone was seen at least ten times. The genes are TRBV6-1 and TRBJ2-6; D may be TRBD1 (5 bases). V lost 0 bases and J lost 3, with 6 bases in between. CDR1 MNHNS and CDR2 SASEGT come from the germline V gene. The length of the CDR3 is 15 residues. CDR3: CASSEAQGGANVLTF. The CDR3 DNA follows: TGTGCCAGCAGTGAAGCTCAGGGTGGGGCCAACGTCCTGACTTTC.

This clone has a handful of counts. V gene TRBV4-1 combines with J gene TRBJ2-7, with D unclear. The CDR3 loop spans 15 amino acids. Germline V lookup: CDR1 MGHRA, CDR2 YSYEKL. Trimming took 0 bases from V and 4 from J, leaving 13 bases between them. The CDR3 loop reads CASSQESGRIYEQYF. Written as DNA, the CDR3 is TGCGCCAGCAGCCAAGAATCGGGCAGGATTTACGAGCAGTACTTC.

This clone was seen only a few times. The chain is built from TRBV27 and TRBJ1-5; D is uncertain. Germline V gives CDR1 MNHEY, CDR2 SMNVEV (reference sequence). The CDR3 spans 11 residues. The germline V and J ends were trimmed by 3 bases and 4 bases, with 1 base remaining between them. This chain's CDR3 is CASSFNQPQHF. CDR3 in DNA: TGTGCCAGCAGTTTTAATCAGCCCCAGCATTTT.

The V call is TRBV4-3, the J call TRBJ2-5; D uncertain. V lost 1 base to trimming and J lost 1 base, with 13 bases between them. Germline CDR1 is LGHNA and CDR2 is YSLEER. The length of the CDR3 is 16 residues. Written as DNA, the CDR3 is TGCGCCAGCAGCCAAGGCCCCCCCGGCAGCCAAGAGACCCAGTACTTC. Translating gives CASSQGPPGSQETQYF.

CDR3 loop: CASSVYNEQFF. In nucleotides, the CDR3 is TGTGCCAGTAGTGTGTATAATGAGCAGTTCTTC. The rearrangement links TRBV19 to TRBJ2-1; D remains unclear. This CDR3 has 11 amino acids. Per the germline V gene, CDR1 is LNHDA and CDR2 is SQIVND (reference sequence). V gave up 5 bases and J gave up 7 bases, with 6 bases separating them.

The chain carries TRBV2 and TRBJ2-3; 8 nucleotides match TRBD1. J lost 4 bases, V lost 1 base, and 7 bases had no gene match. The germline CDR1 and CDR2 sequences are SNHLY and FYNNEI. This CDR3 has 16 residues. This CDR3 is CASSEGQGAVADTQYF. As DNA, the CDR3 is TGTGCCAGCAGTGAAGGGCAGGGGGCTGTTGCAGATACGCAGTATTTT.

This clone is medium-sized (0.01 to 0.1%) in the sample. The chain employs TRBV9 and TRBJ1-4, with 10 bases aligning to TRBD1. Trimming at V came to 4 bases and at J to 6 bases, leaving 6 bases not matched to a gene. The CDR3 totals 15 residues. Germline V gene sequence: CDR1 SGDLS, CDR2 YYNGEE. The CDR3 sequence: CASSPDGTGDEKLFF. Here the CDR3 DNA reads TGTGCCAGCAGCCCAGACGGGACAGGGGATGAAAAACTGTTTTTT.

V and J are TRBV28 and TRBJ1-3, with D perhaps matching TRBD1 (5 bases). This CDR3 region has 14 residues. Germline V gene sequence: CDR1 MDHEN, CDR2 SYDVKM. Trimming took 8 bases from V and 0 from J, leaving 11 bases between them. CDR3 residues: CASGPGGSGNTIYF. The CDR3 region has the DNA TGTGCCAGCGGGCCGGGGGGCTCTGGAAACACCATATATTTT.

The rearrangement joins TRBV28 to TRBJ1-5, with D possibly matching TRBD1 (5 bases). From germline, CDR1 is MDHEN and CDR2 SYDVKM. Trimming removed 5 bases at V and 1 base at J, with 18 bases between. The CDR3 extends over 17 amino acids. CDR3 protein: CASSPPRRAGSNQPQHF. The CDR3 coding sequence is TGTGCCAGCAGTCCGCCCCGGCGGGCAGGGAGCAATCAGCCCCAGCATTTT.

CDR3 sequence reads: CASSLETTGNIAFF. The CDR3 nucleotides read TGCGCCAGCAGCCTCGAAACGACAGGAAATATCGCTTTCTTT. V gene TRBV4-1 combines with J gene TRBJ1-1, with D perhaps matching TRBD1 (6 bases). Germline-derived CDR1 and CDR2 are MGHRA and YSYEKL. CDR3 length equals 14 residues. V shed 4 bases and J shed 11 bases, with 20 bases lying between them.

The chain joins TRBV28 to TRBJ2-2, with TRBD1 matching 10 bases. The CDR3 extends over 16 amino acids. V was pared by 4 bases and J by 4 bases, with 6 bases of the junction left unmatched. Germline V CDR1 and CDR2: MDHEN, SYDVKM. The CDR3 is CASSSRGTGVTGELFF. The CDR3 DNA sequence: TGTGCCAGCAGTTCGCGGGGGACAGGGGTCACCGGGGAGCTGTTTTTT.